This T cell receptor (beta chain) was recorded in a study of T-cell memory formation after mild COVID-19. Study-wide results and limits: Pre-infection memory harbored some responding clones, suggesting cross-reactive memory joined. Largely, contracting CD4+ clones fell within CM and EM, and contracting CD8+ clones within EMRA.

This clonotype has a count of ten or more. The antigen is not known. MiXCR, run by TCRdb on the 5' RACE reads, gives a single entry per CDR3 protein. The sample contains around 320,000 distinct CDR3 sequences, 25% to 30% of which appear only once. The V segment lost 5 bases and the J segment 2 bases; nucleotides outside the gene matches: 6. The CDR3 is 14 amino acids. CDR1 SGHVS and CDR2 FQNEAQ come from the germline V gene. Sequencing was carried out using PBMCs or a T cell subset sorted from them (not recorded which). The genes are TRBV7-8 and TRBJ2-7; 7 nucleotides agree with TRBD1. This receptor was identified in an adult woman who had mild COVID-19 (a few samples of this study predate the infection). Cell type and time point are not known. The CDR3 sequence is CASSPRDRAYEQYF. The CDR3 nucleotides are TGTGCCAGCAGCCCCCGGGACAGAGCCTACGAGCAGTACTTC.